This paragraph covers one TCR beta chain sequence. The junction departs from germline at one end; a sequencing error may be responsible. Template material for TCR beta VDJ and CDR3 profiling consisted of genomic DNA. TCRdb re-derived calls from the reads in MiXCR, one entry per CDR3 protein. The table shows 250,000 or so distinct CDR3 sequences, with around 43% occurring only once. This specimen comes from a study of CD8+CD57+ T cells in acquired aplastic anemia. The authors sequenced patients whose flow cytometry had shown CD8+CD57+ cell expansion. This CDR3 comprises 13 residues. Per the germline V gene, CDR1 is DFQATT and CDR2 is SNEGSKA (reference sequence).

The chain links TRBV20-1 to TRBJ1-6, with D possibly matching TRBD1 (6 bases). Sequenced input: sorted CD4+, CD8+, or CD8+CD57+ T cells (not recorded which) from PBMCs. The receptor was isolated from a human donor with aplastic anemia. CDR3 bases: TGCAGTGCTAACCGGGACAAAGATTCACCCCCCCACTTT. Its protein is CSANRDKDSPPHF.